The clone carrying this TCR beta chain was recorded at least ten times. What it recognizes is unknown. From germline, CDR1 is SQVTM and CDR2 ANQGSEA. The CDR3 is 14 residues long. V dropped 5 bases and J dropped 1 base, with 13 bases sitting between them. These data are taken from a study of early T cells in non-severe SARS-CoV-2 infection. At the level of the study: The authors sequenced bulk RNA from unsorted whole blood, leaving chains unpaired. Findings and limits, study-wide: Lookups in VDJdb leaned toward anti-spike CD8 responses and missed private and CD4 specificities.

Each cDNA molecule carried a unique molecular identifier. Via MiXCR, TCRdb re-called the 5' RACE reads, giving one row per CDR3 protein. The table lists 55,000 to 85,000 distinct CDR3 sequences, approximately 11% of them singletons. The sample consisted of whole blood, taken at baseline. The chain couples TRBV29-1 to TRBJ2-3; maybe TRBD2 (5 bases). This clonotype originated in an adult who was a healthcare worker with PCR-confirmed SARS-CoV-2 infection or an uninfected control (not recorded which). In DNA form, the CDR3 reads TGCAGCGTTCAACGAGCGGAGCGCACAGATACGCAGTATTTT. This encodes CSVQRAERTDTQYF.